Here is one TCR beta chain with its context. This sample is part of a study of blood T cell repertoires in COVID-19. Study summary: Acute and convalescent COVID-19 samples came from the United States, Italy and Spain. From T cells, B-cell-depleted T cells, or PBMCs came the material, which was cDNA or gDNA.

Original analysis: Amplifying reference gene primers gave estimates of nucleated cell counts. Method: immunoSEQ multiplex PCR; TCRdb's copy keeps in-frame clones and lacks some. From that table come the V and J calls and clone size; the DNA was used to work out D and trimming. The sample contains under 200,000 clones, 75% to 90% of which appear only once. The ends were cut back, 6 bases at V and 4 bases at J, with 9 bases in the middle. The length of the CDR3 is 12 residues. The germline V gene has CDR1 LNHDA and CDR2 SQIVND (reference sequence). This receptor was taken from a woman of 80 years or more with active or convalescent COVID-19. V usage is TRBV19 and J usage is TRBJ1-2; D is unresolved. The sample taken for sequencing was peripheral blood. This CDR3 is CASRSPGYGYTF. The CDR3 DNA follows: TGTGCCAGTAGGAGCCCCGGCTATGGCTACACCTTC. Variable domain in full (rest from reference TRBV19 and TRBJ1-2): DGGITQSPKYLFRKEGQNVTLSCEQNLNHDAMYWYRQDPGQGLRLIYYSQIVNDFQKGDIAEGYSVSREKKESFPLTVTSAQKNPTAFYLCASRSPGYGYTFGSGTRLTVV.